A single sample is the source of the 23 T cell receptor beta chains below, sequenced in a study of spatial heterogeneity in lung cancer. No antigens are known for them. From the 5' RACE reads, TCRdb called clonotypes with MiXCR, one entry per CDR3 protein. The sample lists fewer than 20,000 distinct CDR3 sequences, 5.8% occurring once. Findings of the study overall: Counts of expanded intratumoral alpha and beta TCRs tracked tumor mutation counts.

The time point denotes: sample taken at primary tumor resection. The sequences come from lung tumor tissue, collected at surgery. These receptors originate from a female donor with early-stage non-small cell lung cancer.

This clonotype appeared many times. This beta chain is a stray read from a library made for alpha chains; its abundance is not meaningful. This rearrangement joins TRBV29-1 to TRBJ2-3; tentative D call: TRBD2 (6 bases). Germline assignment: CDR1 SQVTM and CDR2 ANQGSEA. The V gene lost 5 bases and the J gene lost 6 bases, with 15 bases spanning the gap. CDR3 length equals 13 residues. CDR3 residues: CSVRTSWTDTQYF. The CDR3 region has the DNA TGCAGCGTTCGAACTAGCTGGACGGATACGCAGTATTTT.

This clonotype was observed at least ten times. Being off target in a library aimed at alpha chains, this beta chain has a size of little meaning. V is TRBV5-6 and J is TRBJ1-4; 7 bases are shared with TRBD1. Germline assignment: CDR1 SGHDT and CDR2 YYEEEE. The CDR3 is 14 residues long. V shed 1 base, J shed 8 bases, and the junction held 5 bases outside the gene matches. CDR3 protein: CASSLQGVSEKLFF. CDR3 in DNA: TGTGCCAGCAGCTTGCAGGGGGTGTCGGAAAAACTGTTTTTT.

This clonotype was picked up many times. A junction end diverges from the germline sequence, so it may reflect a read error. This beta chain came through as a stray read in a library set up for alpha chains, and its size says little. The chain links TRBV5-6 to TRBJ1-2, with unresolved D. This CDR3 is built from 14 residues. The germline CDR1 and CDR2 sequences are SGHDT and YYEEEE. CDR3 region: CASNLRQAGKGYTF. DNA of the CDR3: TGTGCCAGCAACTTGCGCCAGGCCGGGAAAGGCTACACCTTC. Full variable domain (outside the CDR3, taken from reference TRBV5-6 and TRBJ1-2): DAGVTQSPTHLIKTRGQQVTLRCSPKSGHDTVSWYQQALGQGPQFIFQYYEEEERQRGNFPDRFSGHQFPNYSSELNVNALLLGDSALYLCASNLRQAGKGYTFGSGTRLTVV.

This clonotype was seen ten or more times. Since the library was made to target alpha chains, this beta chain is a stray read and its abundance is not meaningful. The V gene is TRBV28, the J gene TRBJ2-4, with 10 bases matching TRBD2. After removal of 5 bases from V and 8 bases from J, the junction contained 6 bases not matched to a gene. Per the germline V gene, CDR1 is MDHEN and CDR2 is SYDVKM. CDR3 size: 14 residues. CDR3: CASSQTSGSYIQYF. The CDR3 DNA is TGTGCCAGCAGTCAGACTAGCGGGTCCTACATTCAGTACTTC.

Turning to this clonotype: As an off-target read in a library built for alpha chains, this beta chain has a frequency of little significance. The rearrangement links TRBV20-1 to TRBJ2-1, with 13 bases that match TRBD2. The CDR3 is 15 amino acids. Germline V CDR1 and CDR2: DFQATT, SNEGSKA (reference sequence). The V gene end was trimmed by 6 bases and the J gene end by 6 bases; junction bases not matched to a gene: 8. The CDR3 is CSAGGGLAGLNEQFF. The CDR3 DNA is TGCAGTGCAGGGGGGGGACTAGCGGGACTCAATGAGCAGTTCTTC.

This clonotype occurred many times. Within a library made for alpha chains, this beta chain is off target, and its count is uninformative. The V call is TRBV27, the J call TRBJ1-5; D gene ambiguous. Between the trimmed V and J ends, which lost 6 bases and 0 bases, there was a span of 6 bases. Germline V CDR1 and CDR2: MNHEY, SMNVEV (reference sequence). The CDR3 extends over 13 amino acids. CDR3 bases: TGTGCCAGCAGCTCCTATAGCAATCAGCCCCAGCATTTT. It specifies CASSSYSNQPQHF.

With regard to this clonotype: This clone may be a read error of a much larger clone one base away. As an off-target read in a library built for alpha chains, this beta chain has a frequency of little significance. V usage is TRBV24-1 and J usage is TRBJ2-1; 8 nucleotides line up with TRBD1. Germline V gene sequence: CDR1 KGHDR, CDR2 SFDVKD. This CDR3 has 17 residues. V lost 5 bases to trimming and J lost 5 bases; unmatched junction nucleotides: 13. CDR3 loop: CATSAGARYRGNNEQFF. The CDR3 DNA reads TGTGCCACCAGTGCCGGAGCCAGGTACAGGGGGAACAATGAGCAGTTCTTC.

The sample holds many counts of this clonotype. This beta chain represents an off-target read in a library built for alpha chains; its size is of limited meaning. The V and J genes are TRBV5-1 and TRBJ2-7, with a tentative D call TRBD1 (7 bases). This CDR3 is 15 amino acids long. Germline values: CDR1 SGHRS, CDR2 YFSETQ. Trimming removed 2 bases from V and 3 bases from J, with 15 bases in between. The DNA for the CDR3 is TGCGCCAGCAGCTTCCAGGGGGGTACCCTCTACGAGCAGTACTTC. Amino acid sequence: CASSFQGGTLYEQYF.

As to this clonotype: The library was prepared for alpha chains; this beta chain is a stray read, so its frequency means little. The V call is TRBV2, the J call TRBJ2-1, with 7 bases matching TRBD2. V was clipped by 6 bases and J by 6 bases; unmatched bases: 17. Germline assignment: CDR1 SNHLY and CDR2 FYNNEI. The CDR3 is made up of 17 amino acids. CDR3: CASRELRASGYLNEQFF. The CDR3 DNA follows: TGTGCCAGCAGGGAGCTTAGGGCTAGCGGATACCTCAATGAGCAGTTCTTC.

In its sample, this clonotype ranks as medium-sized (0.01 to 0.1%). This beta chain turned up in a library designed for alpha chains; as an off-target read, its abundance says little. The V and J genes are TRBV6-2 or TRBV6-3 and TRBJ2-7, with 11 bases identical to TRBD1. Per the germline V gene, CDR1 is MNHEY and CDR2 is SVGEGT. CDR3 length equals 16 residues. V shed 2 bases, J shed 5 bases, and the junction held 8 bases outside the gene matches. The CDR3 nucleotides are TGTGCCAGCAGTTACGCCCCGGGACAGGGGGGTGACGAGCAGTACTTC. Translated: CASSYAPGQGGDEQYF.

This clonotype was recorded many times. This beta chain turned up in a library designed for alpha chains; as an off-target read, its abundance says little. The V call is TRBV29-1, the J call TRBJ1-1; D call uncertain. Germline-derived CDR1 and CDR2 are SQVTM and ANQGSEA. Trimming took 6 bases from V and 0 from J, leaving 11 bases between them. This CDR3 spans 13 amino acids. The CDR3 sequence is CSVYSAMNTEAFF. The DNA of the CDR3 is TGCAGCGTCTACAGCGCTATGAACACTGAAGCTTTCTTT.

This clonotype was detected many times. Because the library targeted alpha chains, this beta chain is an off-target read whose size means little. V is TRBV29-1 and J is TRBJ1-1, with 8 nucleotides matching TRBD1. Germline trimming cut 7 bases from V and 9 bases from J; bases unmatched to any gene: 4. The CDR3 spans 10 residues. The germline gives CDR1 SQVTM, CDR2 ANQGSEA. The CDR3 sequence: CSAWTGKAFF. CDR3 DNA sequence: TGCAGCGCCTGGACAGGGAAAGCTTTCTTT.

This clonotype was seen many times. This beta chain is a stray read from a library made for alpha chains; its abundance is not meaningful. The chain carries TRBV7-8 and TRBJ1-1; D uncertain. Germline CDR1 SGHVS, CDR2 FQNEAQ. The CDR3 runs to 13 residues. Trimming stripped 3 bases from V and 1 base from J, with 6 bases between. CDR3 region: CASSLLSNTEAFF. CDR3 DNA sequence: TGTGCCAGCAGCTTGCTGTCGAACACTGAAGCTTTCTTT.

This clonotype was detected ten times or more. The library was designed around alpha chains, so this beta chain is a stray read whose abundance carries little weight. The rearrangement links TRBV4-2 to TRBJ2-7; 12 bases map to TRBD2. V lost 3 bases and J lost 6; bases outside the gene matches: 9. The CDR3 consists of 16 residues. Germline CDR1 reads LGHNA; CDR2 reads YNFKEQ. The CDR3 protein is CASSQYASGREGEQYF. For the CDR3, the DNA is TGTGCCAGCAGCCAGTACGCTAGCGGGAGGGAGGGCGAGCAGTACTTC.

This clonotype was detected ten times or more. Since it is a stray read in a library aimed at alpha chains, this beta chain has a size that is not meaningful. V is TRBV3-1 and J is TRBJ2-7; maybe TRBD1 (7 bases). The CDR3 spans 14 residues. From germline, CDR1 is LGHDT and CDR2 YNNKEL (reference sequence). The V end lost 4 bases, the J end lost 2 bases, and 12 bases lay between the germline ends. DNA for the CDR3: TGTGCCAGCAGCCTTGGAGGGACAGCCTACGAGCAGTACTTC. It specifies CASSLGGTAYEQYF.

As concerns this clonotype: Because the library targeted alpha chains, this beta chain is an off-target read whose size means little. The chain links TRBV12-3 or TRBV12-4 to TRBJ2-1, with a possible D match to TRBD2 (7 bases). Trimming removed 2 bases from V and 8 bases from J, with 19 bases in between. The CDR3 sequence is 16 residues long. CDR3 DNA sequence: TGTGCCAGCAGTTTAATGGGGGGGCGAACTTACGATGAGCAGTTCTTC. Translating it yields CASSLMGGRTYDEQFF.

This clonotype has a count of ten or more. Within a library made for alpha chains, this beta chain is off target, and its count is uninformative. This chain uses TRBV7-2 with TRBJ2-5; D is ambiguous. Germline CDR1 is SGHTA and CDR2 is FQGNSA. CDR3 length equals 13 residues. V was cut by 3 bases and J by 4 bases, with 9 bases left in between. CDR3 in DNA: TGTGCCAGCAGCTTCAACCCGGGAGAGACCCAGTACTTC. It codes for CASSFNPGETQYF.

As to this clonotype: Little can be read into the size of this beta chain, an off-target read in a library designed for alpha chains. V gene TRBV6-1 combines with J gene TRBJ2-5; the D gene is possibly TRBD1 (6 bases). The V end was cut by 0 bases, the J end by 5 bases, with 7 bases between. Germline-derived CDR1 and CDR2 are MNHNS and SASEGT. CDR3 length: 13 residues. The CDR3 DNA is TGTGCCAGCAGTGAAGCTGGGGGCGAGACCCAGTACTTC. Its protein is CASSEAGGETQYF.

This clonotype was counted at least ten times. As an off-target read in a library built for alpha chains, this beta chain has a frequency of little significance. CDR3 nucleotides: TGTGCCAGCAGTCGTACGGGAAAAAAAGCTTTCTTT. Its translation: CASSRTGKKAFF. The chain is built from TRBV7-9 and TRBJ1-1, with no clear D. This CDR3 is 12 amino acids long. The germline gives CDR1 SEHNR, CDR2 FQNEAQ (reference sequence). The ends were cut back, 6 bases at V and 9 bases at J, with 14 bases in the middle.

This clonotype has ten or more counts. Because this beta chain is a stray read in a library intended to capture alpha chains, its abundance should not be given much weight. The CDR3 DNA sequence: TGTGCCAGCAGCCCACGCGGCCAGGCTGGAAACACCATATATTTT. Its protein is CASSPRGQAGNTIYF. The chain recombines TRBV7-9 with TRBJ1-3; no clear D. The V end was cut by 5 bases, the J end by 2 bases, with 13 bases between. Per germline, CDR1 SEHNR and CDR2 FQNEAQ (reference sequence). This CDR3 comprises 15 residues.

This clonotype was counted ten times or more. The size of this beta chain means little, since it is a stray read in a library made for alpha chains. The chain joins TRBV7-2 to TRBJ2-1; 8 nucleotides line up with TRBD1. The V gene's germline CDR1 is SGHTA and CDR2 FQGNSA. The ends lost 4 bases at V and 12 bases at J; junction bases unmatched: 8. The CDR3 totals 13 residues. CDR3 sequence: CASSSARQGLQFF. CDR3 coding DNA: TGTGCCAGCAGCTCCGCCCGACAGGGGTTGCAGTTCTTC.

By share, this clonotype ranks as medium-sized. Since it is a stray read in a library aimed at alpha chains, this beta chain has a size that is not meaningful. This chain uses TRBV5-1 with TRBJ1-1, with TRBD1 matching over 7 bases. This CDR3 spans 15 amino acids. Germline V lookup: CDR1 SGHRS, CDR2 YFSETQ. J gave up 1 base and V 5 bases, and 8 bases lay outside the gene matches. CDR3 sequence (DNA): TGCGCCAGCAGTTCAACAGGGGATCGGAACACTGAAGCTTTCTTT. The encoded protein is CASSSTGDRNTEAFF.

This clonotype is categorized as medium-sized. For a library built for alpha chains, this beta chain is a stray read; little rests on its size. This chain uses TRBV3-1 with TRBJ1-6; D call uncertain. Trimming stripped 4 bases from V and 8 bases from J, with 15 bases between. In germline, CDR1 is LGHDT, CDR2 YNNKEL (reference sequence). This CDR3 has 15 residues. CDR3 DNA sequence: TGTGCCAGCAGCCTTGGGCCGGATGGGGATTCACCCCTCCACTTT. Residues: CASSLGPDGDSPLHF.